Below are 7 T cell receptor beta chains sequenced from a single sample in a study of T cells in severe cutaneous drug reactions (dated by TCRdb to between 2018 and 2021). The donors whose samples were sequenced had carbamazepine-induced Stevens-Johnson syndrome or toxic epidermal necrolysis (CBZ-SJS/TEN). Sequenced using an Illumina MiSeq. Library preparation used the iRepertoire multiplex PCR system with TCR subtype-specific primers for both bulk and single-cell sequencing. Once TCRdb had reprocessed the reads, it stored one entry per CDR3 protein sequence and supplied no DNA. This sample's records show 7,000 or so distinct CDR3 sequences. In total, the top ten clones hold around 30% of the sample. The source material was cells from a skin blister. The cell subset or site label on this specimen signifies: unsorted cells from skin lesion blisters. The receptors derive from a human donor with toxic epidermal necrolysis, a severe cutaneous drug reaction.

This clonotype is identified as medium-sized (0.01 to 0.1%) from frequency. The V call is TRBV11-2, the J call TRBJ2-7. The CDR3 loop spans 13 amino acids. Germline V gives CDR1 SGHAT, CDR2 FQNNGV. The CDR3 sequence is CASRDTGTYEQYF.

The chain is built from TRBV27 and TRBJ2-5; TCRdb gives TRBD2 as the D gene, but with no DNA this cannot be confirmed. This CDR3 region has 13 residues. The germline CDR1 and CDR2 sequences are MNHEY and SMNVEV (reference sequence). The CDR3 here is CASSSSTSPTQYF.

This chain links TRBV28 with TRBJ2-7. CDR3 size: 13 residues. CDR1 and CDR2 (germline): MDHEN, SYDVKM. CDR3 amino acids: CASSYIRWSEQYF.

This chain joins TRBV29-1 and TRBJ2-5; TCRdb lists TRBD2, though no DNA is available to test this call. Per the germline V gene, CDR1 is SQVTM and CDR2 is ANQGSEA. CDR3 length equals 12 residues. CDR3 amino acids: CSVVGREETQYF.

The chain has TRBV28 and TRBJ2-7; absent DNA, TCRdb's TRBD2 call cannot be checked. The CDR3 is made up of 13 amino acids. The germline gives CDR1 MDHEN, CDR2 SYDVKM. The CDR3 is CASSLGPYYEQYF.

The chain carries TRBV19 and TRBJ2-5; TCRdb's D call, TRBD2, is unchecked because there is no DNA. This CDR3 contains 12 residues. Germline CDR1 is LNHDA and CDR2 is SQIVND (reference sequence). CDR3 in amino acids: CASSIGGETQYF.

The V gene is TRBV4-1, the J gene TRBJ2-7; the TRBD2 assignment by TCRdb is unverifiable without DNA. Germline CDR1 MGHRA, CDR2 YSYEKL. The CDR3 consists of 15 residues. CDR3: CASSQGTSGFYEQYF.